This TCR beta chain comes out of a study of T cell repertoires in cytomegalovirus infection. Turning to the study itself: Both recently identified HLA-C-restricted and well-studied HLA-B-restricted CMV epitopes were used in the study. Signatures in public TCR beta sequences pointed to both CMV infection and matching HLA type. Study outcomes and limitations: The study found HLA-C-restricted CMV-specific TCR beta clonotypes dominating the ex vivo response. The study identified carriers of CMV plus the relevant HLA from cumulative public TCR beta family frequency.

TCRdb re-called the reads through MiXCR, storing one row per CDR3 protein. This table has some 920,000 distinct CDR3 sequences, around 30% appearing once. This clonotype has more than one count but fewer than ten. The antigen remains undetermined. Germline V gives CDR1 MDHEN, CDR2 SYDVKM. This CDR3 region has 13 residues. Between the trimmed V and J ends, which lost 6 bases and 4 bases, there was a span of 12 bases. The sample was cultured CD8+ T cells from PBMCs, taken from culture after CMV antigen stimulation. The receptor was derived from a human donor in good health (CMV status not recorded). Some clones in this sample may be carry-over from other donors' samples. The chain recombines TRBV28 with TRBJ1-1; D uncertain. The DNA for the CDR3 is TGTGCCAGCAGCTTAAGAGGTATCACTGAAGCTTTCTTT. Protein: CASSLRGITEAFF.